This is a list of T cell receptor beta chains from one sample in a study of blood T cell repertoires in COVID-19. Libraries were prepared by immunoSEQ multiplex PCR; TCRdb keeps only in-frame clonotypes and omits some of them. This sample has approximately 230,000 clones, with 75% to 90% found just once. The sample was PBMCs or T cells enriched from blood (not recorded which). Receptors were obtained from a woman aged 30 to 39 with acute COVID-19. Both conserved end residues are part of each CDR3. Fields, in order: V gene, clone size, J gene, D gene, CDR3 DNA, CDR3 protein. The D gene is left open where the match is weak. Clone sizes are given selectively: once, few, many, or a class where the clone is expanded.

V gene: TRBV3-1/TRBV3-2; clone size: .; J gene: TRBJ1-1; D gene: .; CDR3 DNA: TGTGCCAGCAGCCCTCTCAGGAACACTGAAGCTTTCTTT; CDR3 protein: CASSPLRNTEAFF
V gene: TRBV18; clone size: .; J gene: TRBJ2-1; D gene: .; CDR3 DNA: TGTGCCAGCTCACCAAGACTAGAGGGCAAGGATGAGCAGTTCTTC; CDR3 protein: CASSPRLEGKDEQFF
V gene: TRBV18; clone size: .; J gene: TRBJ1-3; D gene: TRBD1; CDR3 DNA: TGTGCCAGCTCACCCCCGGGACAGGGAAACACCATATATTTT; CDR3 protein: CASSPPGQGNTIYF
V gene: TRBV11-2; clone size: once; J gene: TRBJ2-7; D gene: TRBD2; CDR3 DNA: TGTGCCAGCAGCTCGTTTGAGACTAGCGGCAACTACGAGCAGTACTTC; CDR3 protein: CASSSFETSGNYEQYF
V gene: TRBV28; clone size: few; J gene: TRBJ1-5; D gene: .; CDR3 DNA: TGTGCCAGCAGCACGGACAGAAACAATCAGCCCCAGCATTTT; CDR3 protein: CASSTDRNNQPQHF
V gene: TRBV6-2/TRBV6-3; clone size: few; J gene: TRBJ2-7; D gene: .; CDR3 DNA: TGTGCCAGCAGTTATTCGGGTTCCTACGAGCAGTACTTC; CDR3 protein: CASSYSGSYEQYF
V gene: TRBV2; clone size: .; J gene: TRBJ1-6; D gene: TRBD1; CDR3 DNA: TGTGCCAGCAGGACCAATAGACAGGGAAAGGGTAATTCACCCCTCCACTTT; CDR3 protein: CASRTNRQGKGNSPLHF
V gene: TRBV28; clone size: .; J gene: TRBJ1-1; D gene: .; CDR3 DNA: TGTGCCAGCAGTTTATATGAGGGAAACACTGAAGCTTTCTTT; CDR3 protein: CASSLYEGNTEAFF
V gene: TRBV5-6; clone size: few; J gene: TRBJ2-2; D gene: .; CDR3 DNA: TGTGCCAGCAGCTTACGGGTTAGCACCGGGGAGCTGTTTTTT; CDR3 protein: CASSLRVSTGELFF
V gene: TRBV19; clone size: .; J gene: TRBJ1-3; D gene: .; CDR3 DNA: TGTGCCAGTATGACAGGTCACTCTGGAAACACCATATATTTT; CDR3 protein: CASMTGHSGNTIYF
V gene: TRBV5-6; clone size: few; J gene: TRBJ1-6; D gene: TRBD1; CDR3 DNA: TGTGCCAGCAGCTACCGGACAGGGGCAACGGGGGTTTCACCCCTCCACTTT; CDR3 protein: CASSYRTGATGVSPLHF
V gene: TRBV5-4; clone size: .; J gene: TRBJ1-1; D gene: TRBD1; CDR3 DNA: TGTGCCAGCAGCTTACGAATAACAGGGGGCACTGAAGCTTTCTTT; CDR3 protein: CASSLRITGGTEAFF
V gene: TRBV10-3; clone size: .; J gene: TRBJ1-2; D gene: TRBD1; CDR3 DNA: TGTGCCATCGTGCAGGGGGCCGGCTATGGCTACACCTTC; CDR3 protein: CAIVQGAGYGYTF
V gene: TRBV18; clone size: .; J gene: TRBJ2-1; D gene: .; CDR3 DNA: TGTGCCAGCTCGACTAGAAGCTCCTACAATGAGCAGTTCTTC; CDR3 protein: CASSTRSSYNEQFF
V gene: TRBV7-9; clone size: .; J gene: TRBJ1-1; D gene: .; CDR3 DNA: TGTGCCAGCAGCTTTTGGGCCCCGAACACTGAAGCTTTCTTT; CDR3 protein: CASSFWAPNTEAFF
V gene: TRBV28; clone size: .; J gene: TRBJ1-5; D gene: .; CDR3 DNA: TGTGCCAGCAGTTTTTTGCGGTCCTTCAATCAGCCCCAGCATTTT; CDR3 protein: CASSFLRSFNQPQHF
V gene: TRBV6-6; clone size: once; J gene: TRBJ1-3; D gene: .; CDR3 DNA: TGTGCCAGCAGCAGGGACATAACTGGAAACACCATATATTTT; CDR3 protein: CASSRDITGNTIYF
V gene: TRBV4-2; clone size: .; J gene: TRBJ2-1; D gene: TRBD1; CDR3 DNA: TGTGCCAGCAGCCAAGTCGGACAGGGGGACAATGAGCAGTTCTTC; CDR3 protein: CASSQVGQGDNEQFF
V gene: TRBV30; clone size: .; J gene: TRBJ1-2; D gene: TRBD1; CDR3 DNA: TGTGCCTGGAGTGTACAGGGGGCCTATGGCTACACCTTC; CDR3 protein: CAWSVQGAYGYTF
V gene: TRBV7-8; clone size: .; J gene: TRBJ1-1; D gene: .; CDR3 DNA: TGTGCCAGCAGCTTAGGCGGGGCCGGGAACACTGAAGCTTTCTTT; CDR3 protein: CASSLGGAGNTEAFF
V gene: TRBV6-2/TRBV6-3; clone size: .; J gene: TRBJ2-1; D gene: TRBD2; CDR3 DNA: TGTGCCAGCAGCTTCGGGGGGGAGGTCTACAATGAGCAGTTCTTC; CDR3 protein: CASSFGGEVYNEQFF
V gene: TRBV7-2; clone size: .; J gene: TRBJ2-7; D gene: TRBD2; CDR3 DNA: TGTGCCAGCAGCTCAGGGACTAGCGGGAGTTACGAGCAGTACTTC; CDR3 protein: CASSSGTSGSYEQYF
V gene: TRBV3-1/TRBV3-2; clone size: .; J gene: TRBJ1-5; D gene: TRBD1; CDR3 DNA: TGTGCCAGCAGCATGGGACAGGCTCTCAATCAGCCCCAGCATTTT; CDR3 protein: CASSMGQALNQPQHF